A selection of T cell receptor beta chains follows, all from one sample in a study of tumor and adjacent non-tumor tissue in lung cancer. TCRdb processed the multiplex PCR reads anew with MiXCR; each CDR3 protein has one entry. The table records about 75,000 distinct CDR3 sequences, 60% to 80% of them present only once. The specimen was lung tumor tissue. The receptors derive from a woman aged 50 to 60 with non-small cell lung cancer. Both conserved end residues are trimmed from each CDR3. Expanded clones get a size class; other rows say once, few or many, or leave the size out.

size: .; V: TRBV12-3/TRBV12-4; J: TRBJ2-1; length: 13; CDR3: TSMLIAGADNEQF
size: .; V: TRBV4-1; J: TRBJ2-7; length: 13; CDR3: AISQDAGGAWEQY
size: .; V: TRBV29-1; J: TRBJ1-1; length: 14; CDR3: SLKPHPGQMNTEAF
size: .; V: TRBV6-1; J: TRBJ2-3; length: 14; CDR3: ASSLNRLASADTQY
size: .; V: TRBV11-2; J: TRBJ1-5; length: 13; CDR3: ANSLEDKGSQTQH
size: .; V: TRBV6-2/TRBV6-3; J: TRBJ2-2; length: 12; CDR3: ASSWQSNTGEQF
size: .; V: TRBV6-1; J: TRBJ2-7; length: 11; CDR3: GSSEASRNEQY
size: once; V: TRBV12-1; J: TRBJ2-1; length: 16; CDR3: ASSFVPCVTSGGGEQF
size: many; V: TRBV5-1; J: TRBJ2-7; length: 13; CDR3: ASSLAGGGGYEQY
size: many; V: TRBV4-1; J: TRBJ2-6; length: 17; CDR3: ASSQIGLADPSGANVLT
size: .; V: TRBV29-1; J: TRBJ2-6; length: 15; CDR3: SVEGLRRVSGANVLT
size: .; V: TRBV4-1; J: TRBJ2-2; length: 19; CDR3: ASSQYEGLAGGPVNTGELF
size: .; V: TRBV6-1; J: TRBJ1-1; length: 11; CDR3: ANSEGVWAEAF
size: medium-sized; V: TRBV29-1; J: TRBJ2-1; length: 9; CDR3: SVGNPDEQF
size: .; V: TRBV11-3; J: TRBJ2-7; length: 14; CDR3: TSSLDGTGGFYEQY
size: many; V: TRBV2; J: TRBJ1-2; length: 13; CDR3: ASSDRSPRIYGYT
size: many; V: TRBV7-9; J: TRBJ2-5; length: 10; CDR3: ASSLIEETQY
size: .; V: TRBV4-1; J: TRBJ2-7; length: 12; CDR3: ASSQVRGGYEQY
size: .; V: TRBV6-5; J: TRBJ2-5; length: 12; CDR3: ASTTRGMGETQY
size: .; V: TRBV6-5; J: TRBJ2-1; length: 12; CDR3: ASSGRSSYNEQL
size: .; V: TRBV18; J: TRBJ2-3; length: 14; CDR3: ASSPLPSGSTDTQY
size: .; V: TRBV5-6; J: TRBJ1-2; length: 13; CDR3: ASSPHEQGLYGYT
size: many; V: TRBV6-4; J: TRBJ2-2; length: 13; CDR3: ASSEQGANTGELF
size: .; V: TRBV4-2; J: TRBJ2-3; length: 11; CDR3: ASRQAGADMQY
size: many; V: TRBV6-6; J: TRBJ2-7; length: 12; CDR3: ASSWAQGVYEQY
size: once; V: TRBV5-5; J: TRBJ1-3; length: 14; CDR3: VSSLSVGRAGNTIC
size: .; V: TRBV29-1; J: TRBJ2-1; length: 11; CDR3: SAKKREGGGRF
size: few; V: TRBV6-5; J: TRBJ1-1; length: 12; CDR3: TSSYGQVNTEAF
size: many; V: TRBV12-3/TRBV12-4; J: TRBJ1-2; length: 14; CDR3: ASSPTGIVSNYGYT
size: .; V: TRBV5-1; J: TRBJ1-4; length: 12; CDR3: ASSLGEGRGKLF
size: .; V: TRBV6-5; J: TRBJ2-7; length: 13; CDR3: ASNYSSGSSYEQY
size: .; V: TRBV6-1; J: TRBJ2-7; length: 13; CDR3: ASSLGHKAYYERY
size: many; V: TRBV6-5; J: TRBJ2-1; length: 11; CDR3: ASSYSPWNEQF
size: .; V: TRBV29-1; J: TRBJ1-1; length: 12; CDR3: SVGGGRDNTETF
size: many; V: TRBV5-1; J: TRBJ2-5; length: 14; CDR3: ASSLEGGGYQETQY
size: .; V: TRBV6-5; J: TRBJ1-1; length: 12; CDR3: ASTSQGAVTGAF
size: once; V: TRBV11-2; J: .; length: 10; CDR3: TSSPSDNEQY
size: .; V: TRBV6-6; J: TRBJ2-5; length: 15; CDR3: ASSRSITGVNQETQY
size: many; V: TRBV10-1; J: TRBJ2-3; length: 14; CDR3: ASSESTASGRDTQY
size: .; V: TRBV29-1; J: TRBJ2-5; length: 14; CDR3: SVEDKERGLQETQY
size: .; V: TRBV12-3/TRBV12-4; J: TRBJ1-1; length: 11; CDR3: ASSDSQEVEAF
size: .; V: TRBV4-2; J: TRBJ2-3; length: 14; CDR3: ASSQDGPAGPDTQY
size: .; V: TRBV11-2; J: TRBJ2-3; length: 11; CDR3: ASSLITWDTQH
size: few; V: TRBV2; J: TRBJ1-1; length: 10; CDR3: ASGRQGTEAF
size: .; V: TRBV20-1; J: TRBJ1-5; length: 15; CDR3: SAQKPTGEYSNQPQH
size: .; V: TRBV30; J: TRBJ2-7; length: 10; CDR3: AWGDRGYEQY
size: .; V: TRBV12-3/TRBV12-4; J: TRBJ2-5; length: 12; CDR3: ASRAAGSQETHY
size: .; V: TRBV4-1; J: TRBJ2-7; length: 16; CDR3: ASSQAGVVRQENYEQY
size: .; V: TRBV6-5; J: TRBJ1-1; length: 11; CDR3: ASSYSLSRVAL
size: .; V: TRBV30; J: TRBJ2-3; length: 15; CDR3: AWSVGAGVGPTDTQY